The 6 T cell receptor beta chains presented below share a single source sample, sequenced in a study of T cell responses to AZD1222 COVID-19 vaccine. Profiled with immunoSEQ multiplex PCR; TCRdb holds only in-frame clones, not every one. Of 140,000 or so clones in the sample, roughly 89% were seen once. Sequenced here: peripheral blood, sampled on day 0 of AZD1222 vaccination. The receptors come from an adult in good health.

V gene TRBV6-2 or TRBV6-3 combines with J gene TRBJ1-2; TRBD1 is a possible D gene (6 bases). The CDR3 runs 13 residues. Trimming took 2 bases from V and 7 from J, leaving 11 bases between them. Germline CDR1 and CDR2: MNHEY and SVGEGT. The CDR3 sequence is CASSYGGLGGYTF. CDR3 in DNA: TGTGCCAGCAGTTACGGGGGCCTCGGTGGCTACACCTTC.

The chain links TRBV5-1 to TRBJ2-1; 7 bases map to TRBD1. CDR1 is SGHRS, CDR2 YFSETQ, per germline. The CDR3 length is 16 residues. V trimming: 5 bases; J trimming: 1 base; junction bases outside the gene matches: 9. As DNA, the CDR3 is TGCGCCAGCAGGGCGTGGACAGGTCCTTCCTACAATGAGCAGTTCTTC. This encodes CASRAWTGPSYNEQFF.

The V call is TRBV20-1, the J call TRBJ2-3, with a possible D match to TRBD2 (5 bases). CDR1 DFQATT and CDR2 SNEGSKA come from the germline V gene (reference sequence). The CDR3 extends over 15 amino acids. V lost 3 bases and J 2 bases, leaving 15 bases between the germline ends. The CDR3 DNA reads TGCAGTGCTAGTAGGAGCGGAAACCCCACAGATACGCAGTATTTT. Its protein is CSASRSGNPTDTQYF.

This clone was counted only a few times. The gene calls are TRBV7-9 and TRBJ2-3; D is uncertain. The CDR3 spans 19 residues. Trimming pared 2 bases from V and 1 base from J, leaving 22 bases between. CDR1 is SEHNR, CDR2 FQNEAQ, per germline (reference sequence). The CDR3 protein is CASSLRGRRQPNRTDTQYF. Written as DNA, the CDR3 is TGTGCCAGCAGCTTACGAGGTCGAAGGCAGCCCAACCGCACAGATACGCAGTATTTT.

The J gene is TRBJ2-7, the V gene TRBV5-1; TRBD1 or TRBD2 may be the D gene (6 bases each). Germline V gene data show CDR1 as SGHRS and CDR2 as YFSETQ. Trimming stripped 4 bases from V and 7 bases from J, with 21 bases between. The length of the CDR3 is 15 residues. The CDR3 DNA reads as TGCGCCAGCAGCCCCCTTCCGGGGGCTGTACAAGAGCAGTACTTC. Translating gives CASSPLPGAVQEQYF.

The rearrangement links TRBV5-6 to TRBJ1-3, with D uncertain. Germline CDR1 SGHDT, CDR2 YYEEEE. V lost 2 bases to trimming and J lost 0 bases, with 6 bases between them. This CDR3 spans 14 amino acids. Written as DNA, the CDR3 is TGTGCCAGCAGCTTCGGGCTCTCTGGAAACACCATATATTTT. Protein product: CASSFGLSGNTIYF. Supplemented by reference TRBV5-6 and TRBJ1-3, the full variable domain reads DAGVTQSPTHLIKTRGQQVTLRCSPKSGHDTVSWYQQALGQGPQFIFQYYEEEERQRGNFPDRFSGHQFPNYSSELNVNALLLGDSALYLCASSFGLSGNTIYFGEGSWLTVV.